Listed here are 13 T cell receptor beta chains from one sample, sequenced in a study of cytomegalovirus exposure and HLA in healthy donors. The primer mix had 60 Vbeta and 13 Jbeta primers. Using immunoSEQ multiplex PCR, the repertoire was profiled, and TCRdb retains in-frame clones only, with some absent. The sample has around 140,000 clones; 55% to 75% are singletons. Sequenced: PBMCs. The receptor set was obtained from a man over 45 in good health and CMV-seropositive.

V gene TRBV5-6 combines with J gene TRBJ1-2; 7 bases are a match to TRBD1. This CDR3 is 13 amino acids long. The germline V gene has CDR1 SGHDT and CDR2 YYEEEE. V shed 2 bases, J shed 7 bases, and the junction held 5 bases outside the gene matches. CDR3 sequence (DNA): TGTGCCAGCAGCTTAAAGGGGGCGCTTGGCTACACCTTC. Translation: CASSLKGALGYTF. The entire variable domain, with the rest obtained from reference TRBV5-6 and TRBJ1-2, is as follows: DAGVTQSPTHLIKTRGQQVTLRCSPKSGHDTVSWYQQALGQGPQFIFQYYEEEERQRGNFPDRFSGHQFPNYSSELNVNALLLGDSALYLCASSLKGALGYTFGSGTRLTVV.

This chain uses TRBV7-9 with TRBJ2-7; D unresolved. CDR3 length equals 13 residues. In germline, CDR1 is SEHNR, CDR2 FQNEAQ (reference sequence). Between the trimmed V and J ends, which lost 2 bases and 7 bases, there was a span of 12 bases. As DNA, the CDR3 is TGTGCCAGCAGCTTATGGTCTTACACGGAGCAGTACTTC. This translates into CASSLWSYTEQYF.

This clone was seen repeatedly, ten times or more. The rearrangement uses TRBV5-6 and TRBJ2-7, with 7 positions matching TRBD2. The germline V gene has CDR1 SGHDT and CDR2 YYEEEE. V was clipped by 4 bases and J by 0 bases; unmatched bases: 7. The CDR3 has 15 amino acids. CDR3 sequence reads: CASSPPGGYSYEQYF. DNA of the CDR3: TGTGCCAGCAGCCCCCCGGGGGGTTACTCCTACGAGCAGTACTTC.

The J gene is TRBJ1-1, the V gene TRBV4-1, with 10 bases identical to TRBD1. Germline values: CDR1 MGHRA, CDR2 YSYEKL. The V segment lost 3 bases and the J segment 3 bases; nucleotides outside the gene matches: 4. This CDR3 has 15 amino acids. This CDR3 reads CASSQMTGGYTEAFF. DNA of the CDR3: TGCGCCAGCAGCCAGATGACAGGGGGCTACACTGAAGCTTTCTTT.

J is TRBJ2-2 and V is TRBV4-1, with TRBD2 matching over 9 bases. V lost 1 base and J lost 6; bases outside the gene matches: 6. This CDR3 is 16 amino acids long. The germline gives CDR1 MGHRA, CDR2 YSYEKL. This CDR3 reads CASSQGSGSPPGELFF. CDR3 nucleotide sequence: TGCGCCAGCAGCCAAGGTAGCGGGAGTCCTCCCGGGGAGCTGTTTTTT.

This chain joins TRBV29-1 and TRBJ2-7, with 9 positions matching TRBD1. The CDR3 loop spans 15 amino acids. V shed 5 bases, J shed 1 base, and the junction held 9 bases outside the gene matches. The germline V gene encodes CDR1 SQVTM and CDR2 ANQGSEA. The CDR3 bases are TGCAGCGTTCGCACCGGGACAGGGACATCCTACGAGCAGTACTTC. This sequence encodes CSVRTGTGTSYEQYF.

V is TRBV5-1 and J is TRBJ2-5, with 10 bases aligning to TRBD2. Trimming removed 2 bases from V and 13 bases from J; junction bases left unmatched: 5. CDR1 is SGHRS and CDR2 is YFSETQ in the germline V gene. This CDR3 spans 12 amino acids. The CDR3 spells CASSFLAGGLYF. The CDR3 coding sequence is TGCGCCAGCAGCTTTTTAGCGGGGGGACTGTACTTC. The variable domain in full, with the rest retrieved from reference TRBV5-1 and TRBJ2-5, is KAGVTQTPRYLIKTRGQQVTLSCSPISGHRSVSWYQQTPGQGLQFLFEYFSETQRNKGNFPGRFSGRQFSNSRSEMNVSTLELGDSALYLCASSFLAGGLYFGPGTRLLVL.

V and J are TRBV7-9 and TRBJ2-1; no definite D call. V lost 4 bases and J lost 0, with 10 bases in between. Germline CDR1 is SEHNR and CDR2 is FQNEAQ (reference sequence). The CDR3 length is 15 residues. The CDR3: CASSSGLGSYNEQFF. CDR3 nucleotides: TGTGCCAGCAGCTCCGGTCTTGGCTCCTACAATGAGCAGTTCTTC.

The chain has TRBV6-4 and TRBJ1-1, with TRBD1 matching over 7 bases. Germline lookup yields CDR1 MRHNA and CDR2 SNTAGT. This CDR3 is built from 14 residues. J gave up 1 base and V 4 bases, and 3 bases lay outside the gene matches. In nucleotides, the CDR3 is TGTGCCAGCAGTGTCGGGACAGCGAACACTGAAGCTTTCTTT. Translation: CASSVGTANTEAFF.

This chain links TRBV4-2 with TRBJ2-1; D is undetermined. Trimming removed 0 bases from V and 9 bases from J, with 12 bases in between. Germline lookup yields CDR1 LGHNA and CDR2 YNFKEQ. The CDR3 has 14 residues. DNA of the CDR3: TGTGCCAGCAGCCAAGAGTATCTACGCGGTGAGCAGTTCTTC. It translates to CASSQEYLRGEQFF.

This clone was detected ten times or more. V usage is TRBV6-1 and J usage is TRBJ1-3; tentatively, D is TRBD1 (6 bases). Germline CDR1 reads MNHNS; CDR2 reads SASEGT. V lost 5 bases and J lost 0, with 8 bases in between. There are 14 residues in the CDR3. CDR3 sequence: CASSSDSSGNTIYF. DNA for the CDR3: TGTGCCAGCAGTTCGGACAGCTCTGGAAACACCATATATTTT.

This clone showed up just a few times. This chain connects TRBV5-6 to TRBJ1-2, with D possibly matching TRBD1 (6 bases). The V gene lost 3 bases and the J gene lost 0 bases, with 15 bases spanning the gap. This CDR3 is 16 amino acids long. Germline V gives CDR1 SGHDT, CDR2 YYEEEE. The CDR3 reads CASSSTGRATNYGYTF. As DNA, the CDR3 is TGTGCCAGCAGCTCGACAGGCAGGGCGACTAACTATGGCTACACCTTC.

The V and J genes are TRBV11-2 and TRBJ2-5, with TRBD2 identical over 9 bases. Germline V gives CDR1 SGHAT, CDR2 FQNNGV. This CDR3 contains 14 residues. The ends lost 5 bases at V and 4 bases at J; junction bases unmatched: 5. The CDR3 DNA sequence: TGTGCCAGCAGCCCCGGCGGGGGGGGAGAGACCCAGTACTTC. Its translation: CASSPGGGGETQYF.